This is a list of T cell receptor beta chains from one sample in a study of blood T cell repertoires in COVID-19. Profiling relied on immunoSEQ multiplex PCR, and the TCRdb table lists in-frame clones only, not all of them. The sample gives about 73,000 clones, under 90% of which show up once; 4.1% is in the top ten. The sequenced material came from peripheral blood. These receptors all come from an older woman with acute or convalescent COVID-19. The CDR3 runs from the conserved cysteine through the conserved F or W. The D gene is left open where the match is weak. Clone size is stated in some rows and not others, as once, few, many or a class when expanded.

cdr3_aa cdr3_nt j_call d_call v_call clone_size
CASSLVLGSEQFF TGTGCCAGCAGCTTGGTCCTAGGAAGTGAGCAGTTCTTC TRBJ2-1 . TRBV5-5 .
CASTTRPHNEGQSSGNTIYF TGTGCCAGTACCACCAGACCGCACAATGAAGGACAGTCCTCTGGAAACACCATATATTTT TRBJ1-3 . TRBV19 few
CAWDMGQGFWGELFF TGTGCCTGGGATATGGGACAGGGTTTCTGGGGGGAGCTGTTTTTT TRBJ2-2 TRBD1 TRBV30 once
CASSRTGLSYEQYF TGTGCCAGCAGCCGCACAGGGCTATCCTACGAGCAGTACTTC TRBJ2-7 . TRBV28 few
CASSSQGSKTEAFF TGTGCCAGCAGCTCACAGGGTTCTAAGACTGAAGCTTTCTTT TRBJ1-1 . TRBV11-2 .
CASSLVRGRGNYGYTF TGTGCCAGCAGCTTGGTCAGGGGGCGAGGTAACTATGGCTACACCTTC TRBJ1-2 TRBD1 TRBV5-4 few
CASSLGGDPYEQYF TGCGCCAGCAGCTTGGGGGGGGACCCCTACGAGCAGTACTTC TRBJ2-7 . TRBV5-1 .
CAAGQNYGYTF TGTGCCGCGGGCCAGAACTATGGCTACACCTTC TRBJ1-2 . TRBV5-4 once
CASSEGGTGGTNGYTF TGCGCCAGCAGCGAGGGCGGGACAGGGGGAACAAATGGCTACACCTTC TRBJ1-2 TRBD1 TRBV5-1 once
CASTDGRQTQYF TGTGCCAGCACAGACGGGAGGCAGACCCAGTACTTC TRBJ2-5 TRBD2 TRBV2 .
CASSKRTPPWTQYF TGTGCCAGCAGCAAACGGACTCCCCCATGGACGCAGTATTTT TRBJ2-3 . TRBV5-6 .
CASSPLREGNEKLFF TGTGCCAGCAGTCCGCTCAGGGAGGGGAATGAAAAACTGTTTTTT TRBJ1-4 . TRBV27 .
CASGLVLLEQYF TGTGCTAGTGGTTTGGTCCTTCTGGAGCAGTACTTC TRBJ2-7 . TRBV12-5 .
CASSFPGRGYTF TGTGCCAGCAGCTTCCCCGGTCGCGGCTACACCTTC TRBJ1-2 . TRBV7-2 few
CASSEDAPGGSNQPQHF TGTGCCAGCAGTGAAGATGCCCCGGGTGGTAGCAATCAGCCCCAGCATTTT TRBJ1-5 . TRBV28 .
CATRGQLDEQFF TGTGCCACCAGAGGACAGCTGGATGAGCAGTTCTTC TRBJ2-1 . TRBV24-1 .
CASSAGLATYNEQFF TGTGCCAGTAGCGCGGGACTAGCGACCTACAATGAGCAGTTCTTC TRBJ2-1 TRBD2 TRBV19 .
CSASQDRNTEAFF TGCAGTGCTAGTCAGGACAGGAACACTGAAGCTTTCTTT TRBJ1-1 . TRBV20-1 few
CASSGGSLGEQYF TGCGCCAGCAGTGGCGGGAGCCTAGGCGAGCAGTACTTC TRBJ2-7 TRBD2 TRBV10-2 .
CASSFNTGGSGNTIYF TGTGCCAGCAGCTTCAACACAGGGGGATCTGGAAACACCATATATTTT TRBJ1-3 TRBD1 TRBV7-8 .
CASSSHVNTEAFF TGCGCCAGCAGCTCCCATGTGAACACTGAAGCTTTCTTT TRBJ1-1 . TRBV5-1 once
CASSYHRGQVISPLHF TGTGCCAGCAGTTACCACCGAGGACAGGTCATTTCACCCCTCCACTTT TRBJ1-6 TRBD1 TRBV6-5 .
CAWGTDRVGQPQHF TGTGCCTGGGGGACGGACAGGGTCGGTCAGCCCCAGCATTTT TRBJ1-5 TRBD1 TRBV30 .
CASSGPGLVNTGELFF TGTGCCAGCAGCGGACCGGGACTAGTTAACACCGGGGAGCTGTTTTTT TRBJ2-2 TRBD2 TRBV13 .
CASSDGTALLPGNTIYF TGTGCCAGCAGCGACGGGACAGCACTTCTACCTGGAAACACCATATATTTT TRBJ1-3 TRBD1 TRBV5-4 few
CAWRAGVGGYTF TGTGCCTGGAGGGCAGGGGTGGGTGGCTACACCTTC TRBJ1-2 . TRBV30 .
CASSRIGVAEAFF TGTGCCAGTAGTCGTATCGGGGTTGCTGAAGCTTTCTTT TRBJ1-1 . TRBV19 .
CASSVGDRGPSGETQYF TGTGCCAGCAGCGTAGGGGACAGGGGACCTAGTGGAGAGACCCAGTACTTC TRBJ2-5 TRBD1 TRBV9 .
CASSQDWGGNQPQHF TGTGCCAGCAGCCAAGATTGGGGGGGCAATCAGCCCCAGCATTTT TRBJ1-5 . TRBV3-1/TRBV3-2 .
CASRARQGGFYEQYF TGTGCCAGCAGGGCCAGACAGGGCGGTTTCTACGAGCAGTACTTC TRBJ2-7 TRBD1 TRBV6-5 .
CASSEHRGEGNEQFF TGTGCCAGCAGTGAACATAGGGGTGAAGGCAATGAGCAGTTCTTC TRBJ2-1 . TRBV25-1 .
CASSGGQGNGGTEAFF TGTGCCAGCAGCGGGGGACAGGGAAATGGTGGGACTGAAGCTTTCTTT TRBJ1-1 TRBD1 TRBV2 .
CASSDRRINYGYTF TGTGCCAGCAGCGACAGGAGAATTAACTATGGCTACACCTTC TRBJ1-2 . TRBV7-2 .
CASNTGGGRKGQFF TGTGCCAGTAACACAGGGGGCGGCCGTAAGGGGCAGTTCTTC TRBJ2-1 TRBD1 TRBV19 .
CASSPSEGYTF TGTGCCAGCAGCCCAAGTGAGGGCTACACCTTC TRBJ1-2 . TRBV6-1 .
CASSLRQRSGYTF TGTGCCAGCAGCTTGAGACAGCGCTCCGGCTACACCTTC TRBJ1-2 . TRBV7-2 few
CASSRTSGATDTQYF TGTGCCAGCAGCAGGACTAGCGGGGCCACAGATACGCAGTATTTT TRBJ2-3 TRBD2 TRBV5-4 .
CASSRKPGGGNTGELFF TGTGCCAGCAGCCGCAAGCCCGGCGGGGGGAACACCGGGGAGCTGTTTTTT TRBJ2-2 TRBD2 TRBV3-1/TRBV3-2 .
CASSLWTGKAYEQYF TGTGCCAGCAGCTTGTGGACAGGGAAGGCCTACGAGCAGTACTTC TRBJ2-7 TRBD1 TRBV5-5 .
CASSLARGFTEAFF TGTGCCAGCAGCTTAGCGAGAGGGTTCACTGAAGCTTTCTTT TRBJ1-1 . TRBV7-8 .
CASSRGTQPQHF TGTGCCAGCAGTAGGGGTACTCAGCCCCAGCATTTT TRBJ1-5 . TRBV12-3/TRBV12-4 .
CASSVEGDTEAFF TGTGCCAGCAGCGTAGAGGGGGACACTGAAGCTTTCTTT TRBJ1-1 . TRBV9 few
CASSFSVVTNYGYTF TGCGCCAGCAGCTTTTCGGTAGTAACTAACTATGGCTACACCTTC TRBJ1-2 . TRBV5-1 once
CSVEDRAGGRYNEQFF TGCAGCGTTGAAGATCGCGCGGGAGGTCGCTACAATGAGCAGTTCTTC TRBJ2-1 TRBD2 TRBV29-1 .
CASRISGGAGDEQFF TGTGCCAGCAGAATTAGCGGGGGGGCCGGAGATGAGCAGTTCTTC TRBJ2-1 TRBD2 TRBV6-5 .
CASERQGTGEQFF TGTGCCAGCGAGAGACAGGGGACGGGTGAGCAGTTCTTC TRBJ2-1 TRBD1 TRBV7-8 .
CASSKDSATNEKLFF TGCGCCAGCAGCAAAGACAGTGCAACTAATGAAAAACTGTTTTTT TRBJ1-4 . TRBV5-1 .
CASSQTGTGNSPLHF TGCGCCAGCAGCCAGACCGGGACAGGGAATTCACCCCTCCACTTT TRBJ1-6 TRBD1 TRBV4-1 .
CASSRTGGAGQPQHF TGTGCCAGCAGTCGGACAGGGGGCGCGGGTCAGCCCCAGCATTTT TRBJ1-5 TRBD1 TRBV6-5 .
CASSLAPDLGGEQYF TGCGCCAGCAGCCTAGCGCCGGATTTGGGAGGAGAGCAGTACTTC TRBJ2-7 . TRBV4-1 few
CASSLGLTSGGNTGELFF TGTGCCAGCAGCTTAGGGCTTACTAGCGGTGGGAACACCGGGGAGCTGTTTTTT TRBJ2-2 TRBD2 TRBV7-6 .
CASSLFQGTNSPLHF TGCGCCAGCAGCTTGTTCCAGGGTACGAATTCACCCCTCCACTTT TRBJ1-6 . TRBV5-1 many
CASRGIASSYNSPLHF TGTGCCAGCAGAGGAATAGCGAGTTCCTATAATTCACCCCTCCACTTT TRBJ1-6 . TRBV3-1/TRBV3-2 .
CASSQDHRQGANSPLHF TGTGCCAGCAGCCAAGATCACCGACAGGGGGCAAATTCACCCCTCCACTTT TRBJ1-6 TRBD1 TRBV4-2 .
CATSLEGAGELFF TGTGCCACCAGTCTCGAGGGGGCCGGGGAGCTGTTTTTT TRBJ2-2 . TRBV15 .
CSAVAYGYTF TGCAGTGCTGTGGCCTATGGCTACACCTTC TRBJ1-2 . TRBV20-1 once
CASRGLAGTSSYNEQFF TGTGCCAGCAGGGGACTAGCGGGAACCTCCTCCTACAATGAGCAGTTCTTC TRBJ2-1 TRBD2 TRBV5-6 few
CASSLEVGLLSGANVLTF TGTGCCAGCAGCTTAGAAGTGGGACTACTCTCTGGGGCCAACGTCCTGACTTTC TRBJ2-6 TRBD2 TRBV7-9 .
CAWSVTRGSQMRTIYF TGTGCCTGGAGTGTGACTAGGGGTTCCCAGATGAGGACCATATATTTT TRBJ1-3 . TRBV30 once
CASSVGGGETQYF TGTGCCAGCAGCGTAGGGGGAGGGGAGACCCAGTACTTC TRBJ2-5 TRBD2 TRBV9 .